This T cell receptor (beta chain) emerged from a study of cytomegalovirus exposure and HLA in healthy donors. Study-wide results and limits: Most of the TCR beta V segments (in an earlier analysis) were productive either about 90% or about 30% of the time. Later examination showed HLA-associated TCR beta chains had greater clonal expansion than equally common others. The authors later found most CMV-associated TCR beta chains appeared HLA-restricted.

The PCR contained 60 Vbeta and 13 Jbeta primers. The repertoire was sequenced with immunoSEQ multiplex PCR; TCRdb's copy has only in-frame clones and lacks some. This repertoire shows around 130,000 clones, around 77% found once; its top ten account for approximately 0.9%. The donors comprised healthy bone marrow donors. Of note for this clone: Its antigen is as yet unknown.

The sequenced sample consisted of PBMCs. The origin of this receptor is a woman aged 60 to 75 in good health and CMV-seronegative.

The CDR3 loop reads CASSQLGAGGPRPDTQYF. In nucleotides, the CDR3 is TGTGCCAGCAGCCAACTAGGTGCGGGGGGCCCCCGCCCAGATACGCAGTATTTT. V gene TRBV4-2 combines with J gene TRBJ2-3; 8 bases map to TRBD2. V was clipped by 2 bases and J by 4 bases; unmatched bases: 14. The CDR3 consists of 18 residues. Germline CDR1 LGHNA, CDR2 YNFKEQ.